This T cell receptor beta chain was retrieved from a study of beta chain features in type 1 diabetes. Overall study findings and caveats: Among patients with Type 1 diabetes, TCRB CDR3s were moderately but significantly shorter in every one of the four CD4+ subsets. Type 1 diabetes patients had VDJ junctions that carried fewer insertions and more deletions.

This clone showed up just a few times. The antigen remains unidentified. Donors contributed one heparinised blood draw apiece, averaging approximately 0.12 L. Using CD45RO/CCR7/CD25/CD127/CD95/CD27, CD4+ naive, central memory, regulatory and stem cell-like memory cells were sorted. The whole isolated RNA underwent reverse transcription, so sequencing captured expressed TCRB transcripts. TCRdb's copy holds only in-frame clones and misses some; the assay was immunoSEQ multiplex PCR. This sample has approximately 250,000 clones, with around 24% found just once. The sequence derives from a woman in her twenties or thirties with type 1 diabetes. The sample comprised naive CD4+ T cells from blood.

The CDR3 DNA reads as TGCAGCGTTGAAGGAGTATGGTCTTCATTGGATGGCTACACCTTC. Its translation is CSVEGVWSSLDGYTF. The chain carries TRBV29-1 and TRBJ1-2; D uncertain. The CDR3 contains 15 residues. Trimming stripped 1 base from V and 6 bases from J, with 18 bases between. CDR1 is SQVTM and CDR2 is ANQGSEA in the germline V gene.